Below, 10 T cell receptor beta chains from the same sample are listed, as sequenced in a study of OX40 agonist ivuxolimab in advanced cancers. Only in-frame clones appear in the TCRdb table, and some are missing; sequencing was by immunoSEQ multiplex PCR. The table includes 65,000 to 95,000 clones, more than 80% detected once. The sequencing here drew on CD4+ or CD8+ T cells sorted from blood, taken in a trial of the OX40 agonist ivuxolimab. Receptor source: an adult with an advanced solid tumor such as melanoma, head and neck, liver or kidney cancer.

The V gene is TRBV30, the J gene TRBJ1-3; D not certain. Germline CDR1 reads GTSNPN; CDR2 reads SVGIG (reference sequence). The CDR3 is made up of 12 amino acids. Deletions cut 3 bases from V and 4 bases from J, with 7 bases between. The CDR3 DNA reads as TGTGCCTGGAGAGGGCCGGGAAACACCATATATTTT. It encodes CAWRGPGNTIYF.

The genes are TRBV14 and TRBJ1-2; a weak D match, TRBD1 (6 bases). The CDR3 covers 15 residues. Per germline, CDR1 SGHDN and CDR2 FVKESK. V lost 1 base and J lost 1, with 10 bases in between. CDR3 region: CASSQVGGGNYGYTF. In DNA, the CDR3 is TGTGCCAGCAGCCAAGTCGGGGGCGGTAACTATGGCTACACCTTC.

The V call is TRBV7-2, the J call TRBJ2-7, with TRBD1 identical over 7 bases. This CDR3 has 15 residues. Looked up from germline, CDR1 is SGHTA and CDR2 is FQGNSA. The trim removed 5 bases at V and 0 bases at J, leaving 7 bases unmatched. The CDR3 nucleotides are TGTGCCAGCAGCCCCCGACAGGGTGGCTCCTACGAGCAGTACTTC. It translates to CASSPRQGGSYEQYF.

This clone appeared once. The chain has TRBV7-2 and TRBJ2-7; D is perhaps TRBD1 (6 bases). The CDR3 covers 14 residues. CDR1 and CDR2 from the germline V gene are SGHTA and FQGNSA. V was shortened by 8 bases and J by 2 bases, with 16 bases between the two germline ends. CDR3 amino acids: CASGKGQPPYEQYF. The DNA of the CDR3 is TGTGCCAGCGGCAAAGGACAGCCCCCCTACGAGCAGTACTTC.

This rearrangement joins TRBV30 to TRBJ2-1; D is uncertain. This CDR3 has 11 amino acids. Trimming removed 2 bases from V and 3 bases from J, with 2 bases in between. Germline CDR1 reads GTSNPN; CDR2 reads SVGIG (reference sequence). The CDR3 nucleotides read TGTGCCTGGAGTTTCTACAATGAGCAGTTCTTC. Its translation is CAWSFYNEQFF.

The genes are TRBV7-2 and TRBJ2-7; 12 bases agree with TRBD2. Trimming took 1 base from V and 9 from J; bases not matched to a gene: 4. CDR1 and CDR2 (germline): SGHTA, FQGNSA. The CDR3 totals 14 residues. CDR3 sequence (DNA): TGTGCCAGCAGCTTAGGACTAGCGGGAGATGGGCAGTACTTC. Translated, it gives CASSLGLAGDGQYF.

This chain joins TRBV7-9 and TRBJ2-3; a possible D gene is TRBD1 (6 bases). The V and J ends lost 4 bases and 7 bases respectively, with 9 bases between them. Looked up from germline, CDR1 is SEHNR and CDR2 is FQNEAQ (reference sequence). This CDR3 has 12 residues. The chain's CDR3 is CASSSGAHTQYF. The DNA for the CDR3 is TGTGCCAGCAGCTCAGGGGCACATACGCAGTATTTT.

The chain carries TRBV5-1 and TRBJ2-2; D gene unclear. Germline lookup yields CDR1 SGHRS and CDR2 YFSETQ. V dropped 0 bases and J dropped 3 bases, with 9 bases sitting between them. This CDR3 has 15 amino acids. CDR3 in DNA: TGCGCCAGCAGCTTGGCCTATGGTTACACCGGGGAGCTGTTTTTT. Amino acid sequence: CASSLAYGYTGELFF.

This clone has just a few counts. This chain links TRBV27 with TRBJ1-2; TRBD1 matches at 9 bases. The CDR3 has 15 amino acids. Germline assignment: CDR1 MNHEY and CDR2 SMNVEV (reference sequence). The V and J ends lost 5 bases and 4 bases, in that order; junction bases with no gene match: 8. CDR3 sequence: CASSRTGDFIYGYTF. The DNA of the CDR3 is TGTGCCAGCAGTCGGACAGGGGACTTTATCTATGGCTACACCTTC.

This chain links TRBV19 with TRBJ2-7; perhaps TRBD1 as D (6 bases). The CDR3 extends over 14 amino acids. Per germline, CDR1 LNHDA and CDR2 SQIVND (reference sequence). V lost 4 bases to trimming and J lost 2 bases, with 12 bases between them. The CDR3, as DNA: TGTGCCAGTAGTACTCTGACAGGACCCTACGAGCAGTACTTC. It translates to CASSTLTGPYEQYF.